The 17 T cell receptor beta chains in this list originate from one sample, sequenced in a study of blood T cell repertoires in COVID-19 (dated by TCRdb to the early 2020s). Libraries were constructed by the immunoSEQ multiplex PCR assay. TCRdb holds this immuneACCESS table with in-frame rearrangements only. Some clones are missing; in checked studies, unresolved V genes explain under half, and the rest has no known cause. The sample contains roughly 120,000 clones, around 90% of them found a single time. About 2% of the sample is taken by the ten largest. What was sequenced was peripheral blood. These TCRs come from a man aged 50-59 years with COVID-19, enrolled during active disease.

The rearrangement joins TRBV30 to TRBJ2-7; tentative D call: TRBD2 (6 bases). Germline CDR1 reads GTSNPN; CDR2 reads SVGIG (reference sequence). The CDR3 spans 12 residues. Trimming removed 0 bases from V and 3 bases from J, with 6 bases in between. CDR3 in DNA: TGTGCCTGGAGTGTCGGGGGCTACGAGCAGTACTTC. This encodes CAWSVGGYEQYF.

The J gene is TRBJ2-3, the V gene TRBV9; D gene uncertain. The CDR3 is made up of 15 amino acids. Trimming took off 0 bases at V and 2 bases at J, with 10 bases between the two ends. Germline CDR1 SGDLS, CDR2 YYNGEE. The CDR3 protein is CASSVAARNTDTQYF. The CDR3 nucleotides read TGTGCCAGCAGCGTAGCTGCCAGAAACACAGATACGCAGTATTTT.

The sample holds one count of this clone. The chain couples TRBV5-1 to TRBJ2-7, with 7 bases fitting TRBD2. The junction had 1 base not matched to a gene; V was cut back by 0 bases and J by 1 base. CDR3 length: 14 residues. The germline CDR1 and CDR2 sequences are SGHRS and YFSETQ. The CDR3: CASSLEGLSYEQYF. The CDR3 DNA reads TGCGCCAGCAGCTTGGAGGGACTATCCTACGAGCAGTACTTC. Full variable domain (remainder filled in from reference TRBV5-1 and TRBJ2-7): KAGVTQTPRYLIKTRGQQVTLSCSPISGHRSVSWYQQTPGQGLQFLFEYFSETQRNKGNFPGRFSGRQFSNSRSEMNVSTLELGDSALYLCASSLEGLSYEQYFGPGTRLTVT.

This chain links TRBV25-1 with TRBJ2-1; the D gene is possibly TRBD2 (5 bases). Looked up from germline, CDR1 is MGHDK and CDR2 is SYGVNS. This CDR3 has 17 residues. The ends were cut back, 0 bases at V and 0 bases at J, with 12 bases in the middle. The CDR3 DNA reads TGTGCCAGCAGTGAATATAGACGGGGTAGCTCCTACAATGAGCAGTTCTTC. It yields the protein CASSEYRRGSSYNEQFF.

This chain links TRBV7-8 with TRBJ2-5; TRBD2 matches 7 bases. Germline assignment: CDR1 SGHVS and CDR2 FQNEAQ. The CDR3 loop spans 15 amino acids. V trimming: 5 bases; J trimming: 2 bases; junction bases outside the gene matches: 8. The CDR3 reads CASSLKRGLQETQYF. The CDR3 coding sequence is TGTGCCAGCAGCCTAAAGCGGGGCCTACAAGAGACCCAGTACTTC.

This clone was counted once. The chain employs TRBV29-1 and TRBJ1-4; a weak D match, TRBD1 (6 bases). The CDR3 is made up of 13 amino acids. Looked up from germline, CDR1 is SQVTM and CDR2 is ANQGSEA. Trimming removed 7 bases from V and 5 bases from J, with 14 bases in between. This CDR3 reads CSASDRGNEKLFF. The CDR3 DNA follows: TGCAGCGCATCGGATAGGGGGAATGAAAAACTGTTTTTT.

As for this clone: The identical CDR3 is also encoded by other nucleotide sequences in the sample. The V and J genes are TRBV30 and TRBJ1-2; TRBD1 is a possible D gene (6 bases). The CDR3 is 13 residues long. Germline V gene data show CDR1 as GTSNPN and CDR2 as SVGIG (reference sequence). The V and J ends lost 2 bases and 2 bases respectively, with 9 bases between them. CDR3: CAWSRGGNYGYTF. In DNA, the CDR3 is TGTGCCTGGAGTAGGGGGGGGAACTATGGCTACACCTTC.

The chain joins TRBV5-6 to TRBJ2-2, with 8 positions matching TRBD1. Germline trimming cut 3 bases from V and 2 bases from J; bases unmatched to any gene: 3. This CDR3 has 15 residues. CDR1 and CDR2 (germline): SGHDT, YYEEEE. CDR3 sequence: CASSWQGANTGELFF. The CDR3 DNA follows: TGTGCCAGCAGCTGGCAGGGGGCTAACACCGGGGAGCTGTTTTTT.

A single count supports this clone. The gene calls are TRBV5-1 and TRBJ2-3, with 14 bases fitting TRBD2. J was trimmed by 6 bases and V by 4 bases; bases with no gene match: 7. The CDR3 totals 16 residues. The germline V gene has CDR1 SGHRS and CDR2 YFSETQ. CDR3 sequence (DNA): TGCGCCAGCAGCCTGGGACTAGCGGGAGAGCATGATACGCAGTATTTT. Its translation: CASSLGLAGEHDTQYF. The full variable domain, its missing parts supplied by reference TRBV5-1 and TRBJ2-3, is KAGVTQTPRYLIKTRGQQVTLSCSPISGHRSVSWYQQTPGQGLQFLFEYFSETQRNKGNFPGRFSGRQFSNSRSEMNVSTLELGDSALYLCASSLGLAGEHDTQYFGPGTRLTVL.

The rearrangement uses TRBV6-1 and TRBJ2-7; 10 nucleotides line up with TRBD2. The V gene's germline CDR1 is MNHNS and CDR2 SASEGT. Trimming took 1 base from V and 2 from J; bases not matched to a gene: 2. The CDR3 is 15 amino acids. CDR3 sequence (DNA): TGTGCCAGCAGTGAAGGGCTAGCGGGAGCCTACGAGCAGTACTTC. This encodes CASSEGLAGAYEQYF.

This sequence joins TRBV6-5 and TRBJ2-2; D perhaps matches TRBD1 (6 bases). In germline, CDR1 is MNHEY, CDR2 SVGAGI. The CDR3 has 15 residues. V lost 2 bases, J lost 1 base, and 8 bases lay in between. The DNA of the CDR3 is TGTGCCAGCAGTTACGACAGGTTGAACACCGGGGAGCTGTTTTTT. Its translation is CASSYDRLNTGELFF.

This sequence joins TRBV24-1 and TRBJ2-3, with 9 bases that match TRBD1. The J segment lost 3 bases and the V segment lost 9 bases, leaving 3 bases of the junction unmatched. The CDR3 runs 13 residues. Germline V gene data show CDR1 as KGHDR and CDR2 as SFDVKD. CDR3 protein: CATGTGSTDTQYF. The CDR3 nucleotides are TGTGCCACCGGGACAGGGAGTACAGATACGCAGTATTTT.

The chain's CDR3 is CASSMGQGTNVLTF. As DNA, the CDR3 is TGTGCCAGTAGTATGGGACAGGGTACCAACGTCCTGACTTTC. This rearrangement joins TRBV19 to TRBJ2-6; 9 bases map to TRBD1. Germline assignment: CDR1 LNHDA and CDR2 SQIVND (reference sequence). The CDR3 is 14 residues long. V lost 3 bases and J lost 8; bases outside the gene matches: 2.

The CDR3 spells CASAGTAGYGELFF. For the CDR3, the DNA is TGTGCCAGCGCCGGGACAGCTGGGTACGGGGAGCTGTTTTTT. J is TRBJ2-2 and V is TRBV19; the match to TRBD1 covers 7 bases. The CDR3 loop spans 14 amino acids. After removal of 9 bases from V and 7 bases from J, the junction contained 11 bases not matched to a gene. The germline gives CDR1 LNHDA, CDR2 SQIVND (reference sequence).

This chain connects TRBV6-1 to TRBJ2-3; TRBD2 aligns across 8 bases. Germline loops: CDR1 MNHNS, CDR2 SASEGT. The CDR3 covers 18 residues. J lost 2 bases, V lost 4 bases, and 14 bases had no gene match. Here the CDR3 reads CASSARGVLADITDTQYF. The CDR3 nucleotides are TGTGCCAGCAGTGCCCGGGGGGTACTAGCGGACATCACAGATACGCAGTATTTT.

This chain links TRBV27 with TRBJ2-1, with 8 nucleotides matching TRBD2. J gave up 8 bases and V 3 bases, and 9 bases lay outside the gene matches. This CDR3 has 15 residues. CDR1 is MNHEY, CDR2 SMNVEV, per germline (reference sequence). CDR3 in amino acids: CASSLSSGFSDEQFF. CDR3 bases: TGTGCCAGCAGTTTGTCTAGCGGGTTCAGCGATGAGCAGTTCTTC.

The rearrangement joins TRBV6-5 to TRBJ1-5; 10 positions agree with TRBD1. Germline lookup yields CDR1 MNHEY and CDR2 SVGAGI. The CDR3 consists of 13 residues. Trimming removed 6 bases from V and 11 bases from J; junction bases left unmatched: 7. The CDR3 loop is CASRTGGRMAQHF. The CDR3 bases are TGTGCCAGCAGGACAGGGGGCAGAATGGCCCAGCATTTT.